This TCR beta chain originates from a study of blood T cell repertoires in COVID-19 (dated by TCRdb to 2020 to 2022). About the study as a whole: Samples covering the acute and convalescent phases of COVID-19 were provided by collaborators in the United States, Italy and Spain. The material from the prospective study consisted of cDNA or gDNA derived from T cells, B-cell-depleted T cells, or PBMCs. Subjects who had been exposed to COVID-19, were actively infected with it, or had recovered from it provided the deeply sampled blood TCRbeta repertoires that made up the dataset. The repertoires were released in a freely available public database intended as a resource for research on the immune response to SARS-CoV-2. The samples were drawn from two sources: the first 160 participants of the ongoing ImmuneRACE study, and fewer than 1,500 subjects contributed by 6 global collaborators. A de-identified subject ID, COVID-19 status, age in years and sex were almost always included in the sample metadata. Where available, HLA class I and class II types were obtained from metadata supplied by the sample provider rather than from assay-based typing.

A note on this clone: The antigen this receptor binds is unknown. Qualities for individual bases were not recorded, and no much larger clone is one base off.

Overall study outcomes, separate from this receptor: How much clinical and demographic metadata was included differed by source and by participant, and the metadata was provided uncurated.

The collaborating institutions used their own protocols to collect whole blood in K2EDTA tubes. Collaborator samples were shipped for TCRbeta analysis as frozen whole blood, isolated PBMCs, or DNA extracted from either sample type. The immunoSEQ Assay, a bias-controlled multiplex PCR, was used to amplify TCRbeta CDR3 regions from genomic DNA. As for the authors' bioinformatics: Within the assay, amplification of reference gene primers was used to estimate how many nucleated cells each sample contained. Sequence reads were collapsed and filtered to measure the absolute abundance of every unique TCRbeta CDR3 rearrangement. For each sample, productive Simpson clonality was calculated as the square root of Simpson's diversity index over productive rearrangements. Not all clones reach the TCRdb copy of this immuneACCESS table, which keeps in-frame sequences only. Checked studies attribute under half of the gap to unresolved V genes and leave the rest unexplained. V and J calls plus clone size are reproduced from that table; the DNA served to infer D and trimming. Within this sample are 150,000 to 190,000 clones, with around four fifths of them counted one time only. The ten largest clonotypes hold 3.7% of the sample.

This receptor was taken from an elderly woman with acute or convalescent COVID-19. The sequencing input was peripheral blood.

The DNA sequence follows: TGTGCCAGCAGCCGCGGCGGGACTGTCTACGAGCAGTACTTC. It specifies CASSRGGTVYEQYF. The sequence links TRBV13 to TRBJ2-7, with TRBD2 tentatively as D gene (6 bases match). For CDR1 and CDR2, the germline V gene (reference sequence) lists PRHDT and FYEKMQ. The CDR3, from cysteine to phenylalanine, totals 14 residues. The CDR3 DNA has 42 bases and is translated from base 1. V is pared back by 5 bases and J by 3 bases, with 14 bases lying between the germline termini.